Listed here are 13 T cell receptor beta chains from one sample, sequenced in a study of T cells in Graves' hyperthyroidism and ophthalmopathy. From RNA transcripts, TCR beta CDR3 regions were amplified. Researchers ran a first-round RT-PCR on the TCR CDR3 using the HTBI primer set. Each CDR3 protein is one row after TCRdb ran MiXCR on the multiplex PCR reads. Of hundreds of thousands of distinct CDR3 sequences in the sample, roughly 15% are singletons; the top ten hold around an eighth. Sequencing was done on a sample of blood. These receptors were collected from a woman aged 45-60 years with Graves' ophthalmopathy.

This sequence joins TRBV28 and TRBJ1-2; 9 nucleotides match TRBD1. The CDR3 length is 14 residues. The germline gives CDR1 MDHEN, CDR2 SYDVKM. V lost 5 bases, J lost 7 bases, and 8 bases stayed unmatched. CDR3 loop: CASSLGQGRSGYTF. In DNA, the CDR3 is TGTGCCAGCAGTCTAGGACAGGGGAGGTCTGGCTACACCTTC.

This clonotype has at least ten counts. The V and J genes are TRBV29-1 and TRBJ2-7, with a weak D call TRBD1 (5 bases). The germline CDR1 and CDR2 sequences are SQVTM and ANQGSEA. V dropped 4 bases and J dropped 0 bases, with 10 bases sitting between them. The CDR3 length is 13 residues. As DNA, the CDR3 is TGCAGCGTTGGGACAACCAGCTCCTACGAGCAGTACTTC. Translation gives CSVGTTSSYEQYF.

At least ten counts were recorded for this clonotype. CDR3 loop: CAWSLRGMLAGGPEETQYF. For the CDR3, the DNA is TGTGCCTGGAGTCTTAGAGGGATGCTAGCGGGAGGGCCTGAAGAGACCCAGTACTTC. The V and J genes are TRBV30 and TRBJ2-5; 12 nucleotides line up with TRBD2. J lost 3 bases, V lost 2 bases, and 16 bases had no gene match. The CDR3 sequence is 19 residues long. CDR1 and CDR2 (germline): GTSNPN, SVGIG (reference sequence).

The CDR3 DNA reads TGTGCCTGGAGTGTGGGATTTGACAGGGCTACTAACTATGGCTACACCTTC. Residues: CAWSVGFDRATNYGYTF. V and J are TRBV30 and TRBJ1-2; 7 bases fit TRBD1. J gave up 0 bases and V 0 bases, and 10 bases lay outside the gene matches. The CDR3 has 17 residues. From germline, CDR1 is GTSNPN and CDR2 SVGIG (reference sequence).

The chain employs TRBV7-2 and TRBJ2-1; no definite D call. Germline CDR1 is SGHTA and CDR2 is FQGNSA. The CDR3 is 13 residues long. Trimming removed 3 bases from V and 3 bases from J, with 6 bases in between. The CDR3 DNA sequence: TGTGCCAGCAGCTTCGAGATCTACAATGAGCAGTTCTTC. It codes for CASSFEIYNEQFF.

V gene TRBV19 combines with J gene TRBJ1-4; 8 nucleotides line up with TRBD1. CDR1 is LNHDA, CDR2 SQIVND, per germline (reference sequence). J was trimmed by 8 bases and V by 7 bases; bases with no gene match: 6. This CDR3 comprises 13 residues. The CDR3 spells CASNQGAGEKLFF. The CDR3 region has the DNA TGTGCCAGTAATCAGGGGGCAGGAGAAAAACTGTTTTTT.

Comments on this clonotype: The junction departs from germline at one end; a sequencing error may be responsible. V gene TRBV4-1 combines with J gene TRBJ2-6, with D perhaps given as TRBD1 or TRBD2 (5 bases each). Germline values: CDR1 MGHRA, CDR2 YSYEKL. This CDR3 region has 16 residues. CDR3 DNA: TGCGCCAGCAGATTAGGGGAGAGCTCTGGGGCCAACGTCCTGACCTTC. Translating gives CASRLGESSGANVLTF.

There are a few counts of this clonotype. The rearrangement joins TRBV20-1 to TRBJ1-5; 9 bases align to TRBD1. V lost 5 bases, J lost 3 bases, and 8 bases stayed unmatched. Germline V gives CDR1 DFQATT, CDR2 SNEGSKA (reference sequence). The CDR3 contains 15 residues. The CDR3 sequence is CSAEPGQGPNQPQHF. The CDR3 nucleotides read TGCAGTGCTGAACCGGGACAGGGCCCCAATCAGCCCCAGCATTTT.

This clonotype came up many times. The CDR3 bases are TGTGCCAGCAGGTCCAACTCCTACGAGCAGTACTTC. It specifies CASRSNSYEQYF. The chain has TRBV28 and TRBJ2-7, with unresolved D. Trimming took 6 bases from V and 0 from J, leaving 6 bases between them. This CDR3 is 12 amino acids long. Germline V lookup: CDR1 MDHEN, CDR2 SYDVKM.

This clonotype was detected many times. The CDR3 is CASSLETSGNHEQYF. DNA of the CDR3: TGTGCCAGCAGCTTAGAGACTAGCGGGAACCACGAGCAGTACTTC. J is TRBJ2-7 and V is TRBV11-2; 11 positions agree with TRBD2. In germline, CDR1 is SGHAT, CDR2 FQNNGV. This CDR3 contains 15 residues. V shed 0 bases, J shed 5 bases, and the junction held 3 bases outside the gene matches.

CDR3 DNA: TGTGCCAGCAGTGAATGGTTAGAGAACACTGAAGCTTTCTTT. It encodes CASSEWLENTEAFF. V gene TRBV25-1 combines with J gene TRBJ1-1; D remains unclear. This CDR3 region has 14 residues. Deletions cut 1 base from V and 1 base from J, with 7 bases between. The germline CDR1 and CDR2 sequences are MGHDK and SYGVNS. Based on the CDR3 plus reference TRBV25-1 and TRBJ1-1, the full variable domain is EADIYQTPRYLVIGTGKKITLECSQTMGHDKMYWYQQDPGMELHLIHYSYGVNSTEKGDLSSESTVSRIRTEHFPLTLESARPSHTSQYLCASSEWLENTEAFFGQGTRLTVV.

This clonotype was recorded at least ten times. V gene TRBV3-1 combines with J gene TRBJ1-1; D not resolved. Trimming took 1 base from V and 0 from J, leaving 12 bases between them. This CDR3 spans 16 amino acids. The germline gives CDR1 LGHDT, CDR2 YNNKEL (reference sequence). Here the CDR3 DNA reads TGTGCCAGCAGCCAAGTAGGAACTAACATGAACACTGAAGCTTTCTTT. Its protein product is CASSQVGTNMNTEAFF.

This clonotype has only a few counts. In nucleotides, the CDR3 is TGTGCCAGTAGTAGCCGGGACAGGGGGAACACTGAAGCTTTCTTT. As protein: CASSSRDRGNTEAFF. The gene calls are TRBV19 and TRBJ1-1; 10 nucleotides line up with TRBD1. The CDR3 is 15 amino acids. The trim removed 4 bases at V and 1 base at J, leaving 3 bases unmatched. CDR1 and CDR2 from the germline V gene are LNHDA and SQIVND (reference sequence).